Presented here are 4 T cell receptor beta chains from one specimen sequenced in a study of a mutant IDH1 vaccine in newly diagnosed glioma (TCRdb year 2021). The antigens for these receptors are not known. Library preparation used the immunoSEQ multiplex PCR assay. As stored in TCRdb, this immuneACCESS dataset retains in-frame rearrangements with V and J assigned. A fraction of the clones does not appear; measured against another copy, unresolved V genes explain less than half of the discrepancy, and the remainder lacks a known reason. The table for this sample lists about 60,000 clones; around four fifths of them were counted only once. The biggest ten clones account for less than 4.5% of the sample. The time point label corresponds to: week 35, safety follow-up. Each vaccine dose was 300 ug of a 20-mer mutant IDH1 peptide in Montanide, given subcutaneously with topical imiquimod. The sequenced sample was PBMCs, obtained from a glioma patient whose treatment included an IDH1 peptide vaccine. Source of these receptors: a young man with glioma.

This clone was recorded once. This chain joins TRBV19 and TRBJ1-6, with a possible D match to TRBD1 (6 bases). Trimming removed 7 bases from V and 10 bases from J, with 17 bases in between. The germline gives CDR1 LNHDA, CDR2 SQIVND (reference sequence). This CDR3 spans 14 amino acids. The DNA for the CDR3 is TGTGCCAGTAAGGAGACAGGCTTTGTATCACCCCTCCACTTT. As protein: CASKETGFVSPLHF.

The CDR3 spells CASSISGGSGYTF. The CDR3 DNA sequence: TGTGCCAGTAGTATATCAGGGGGCTCTGGCTACACCTTC. The chain has TRBV19 and TRBJ1-2, with 8 bases matching TRBD1. Losses at the gene ends were 2 bases for V and 7 bases for J; bases not matched to a gene: 3. The length of the CDR3 is 13 residues. Germline loops: CDR1 LNHDA, CDR2 SQIVND (reference sequence).

This clone has a single count. The gene calls are TRBV7-9 and TRBJ1-1; perhaps TRBD1 as D (6 bases). CDR1 and CDR2 from the germline V gene are SEHNR and FQNEAQ (reference sequence). The V end was cut by 5 bases, the J end by 11 bases, with 21 bases between. CDR3 size: 14 residues. Written as DNA, the CDR3 is TGTGCCAGCAGCCCCGGGACAAAATGGGGCGTTGCTTTCTTT. Its translation: CASSPGTKWGVAFF.

The chain combines TRBV6-5 with TRBJ2-3; the D is unclear. Germline V CDR1 and CDR2: MNHEY, SVGAGI. This CDR3 region has 14 residues. V gave up 4 bases and J gave up 6 bases, with 14 bases separating them. The DNA of the CDR3 is TGTGCCAGCAGTTTGTTTTCCTCCGAGGATACGCAGTATTTT. It yields the protein CASSLFSSEDTQYF.